These 2 T cell receptor beta chains came from one sample sequenced in a study of blood T cell repertoires in COVID-19. Only in-frame clones appear in the TCRdb table, and some are missing; sequencing was by immunoSEQ multiplex PCR. The data hold under 250,000 clones, with over 70% observed a single time. Sequenced input: peripheral blood. The receptors were gathered from a man aged 50-59 years with active or convalescent COVID-19.

Comment on this clone: The sample holds other DNA sequences that translate to the same CDR3. The J gene is TRBJ1-2, the V gene TRBV30; D is possibly TRBD1 (6 bases). Germline V gene sequence: CDR1 GTSNPN, CDR2 SVGIG (reference sequence). The germline V and J ends were trimmed by 3 bases and 2 bases, with 7 bases remaining between them. The CDR3 covers 12 residues. The CDR3 DNA reads as TGTGCCTGGAGAGGGGGAAACTATGGCTACACCTTC. Translating gives CAWRGGNYGYTF.

There are a few counts of this clone. V usage is TRBV7-2 and J usage is TRBJ1-5; perhaps TRBD1 as D (6 bases). The CDR3 loop spans 16 amino acids. Germline V CDR1 and CDR2: SGHTA, FQGNSA. Trimming cost V 4 bases and J 4 bases, with 17 bases left between them. In DNA, the CDR3 is TGTGCCAGCAGCTCAGGCACAGGGAGAGGGAATCAGCCCCAGCATTTT. Translating gives CASSSGTGRGNQPQHF.